The source of this T cell receptor beta chain is a study of human T cells and chemical hapten exposure. Across the whole study: The patch tests put 0.01% DPC on the skin of the upper back and were read 6 days later. Whole-study results and caveats: Versus controls, expanded TCRs had significantly more large CDR3 similarity clusters.

CDR3 length: 13 residues. The V gene lost 3 bases and the J gene lost 0 bases, with 5 bases spanning the gap. Looked up from germline, CDR1 is SGHTA and CDR2 is FQGNSA. The time point is: patch test 3, about 24 weeks after DPC sensitization. Treatment: therapeutic diphenylcyclopropenone sensitization with weekly scalp DPC. Per the original data handling: TCRs per sample had a median of approximately 88,000 and ranged from about 20,000 to 750,000. One entry per CDR3 protein results from TCRdb running MiXCR on the RACE reads. TCRdb's processing, not the authors' own work, is the source of the V and J calls. This table holds 150,000 to 200,000 distinct CDR3 sequences, 25% to 35% found once. For this clonotype: As yet, its antigen is unknown.

The source was whole blood, collected in connection with sensitization to the hapten diphenylcyclopropenone (DPC). The TCR originated in a woman younger than 30 with alopecia areata. Some clones in this sample may be carry-over from other donors' samples. V is TRBV7-2 and J is TRBJ1-2; D not certain. CDR3 sequence reads: CASSFSTNYGYTF. CDR3 nucleotide sequence: TGTGCCAGCAGCTTCAGTACTAACTATGGCTACACCTTC.